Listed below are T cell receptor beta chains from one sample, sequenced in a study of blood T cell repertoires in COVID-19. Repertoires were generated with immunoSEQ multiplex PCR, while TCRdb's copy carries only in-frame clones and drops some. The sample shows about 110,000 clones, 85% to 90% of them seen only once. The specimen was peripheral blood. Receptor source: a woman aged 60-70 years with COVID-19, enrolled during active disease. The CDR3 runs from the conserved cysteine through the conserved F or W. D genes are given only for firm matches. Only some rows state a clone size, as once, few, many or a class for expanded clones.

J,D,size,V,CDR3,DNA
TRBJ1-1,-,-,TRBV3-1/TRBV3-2,CASSPDSGWPEAFF,TGTGCCAGCAGCCCCGACAGTGGATGGCCTGAAGCTTTCTTT
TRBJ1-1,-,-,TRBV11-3,CASSLGRGSAEAFF,TGTGCCAGCAGCTTAGGGAGGGGCTCGGCTGAAGCTTTCTTT
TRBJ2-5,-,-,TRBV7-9,CASSLVGVQETQYF,TGTGCCAGCAGCTTAGTAGGGGTCCAAGAGACCCAGTACTTC
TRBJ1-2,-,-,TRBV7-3,CASSRNKNYGYTF,TGTGCCAGCAGCCGAAACAAGAACTATGGCTACACCTTC
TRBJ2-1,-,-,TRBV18,CASSPTGGSYNEQFF,TGTGCCAGCTCACCGACAGGAGGCTCCTACAATGAGCAGTTCTTC
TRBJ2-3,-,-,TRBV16,CASSRLESSTDTQYF,TGTGCCAGCAGCCGTCTTGAGTCTAGCACAGATACGCAGTATTTT
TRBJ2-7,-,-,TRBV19,CASSIFPRGQPYEQYF,TGTGCCAGTAGTATATTTCCGCGGGGACAGCCCTACGAGCAGTACTTC
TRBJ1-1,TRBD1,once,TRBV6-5,CASSPPGQGGSAFF,TGTGCCAGCAGTCCTCCTGGACAGGGAGGGAGTGCTTTCTTT
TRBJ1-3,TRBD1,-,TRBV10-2,CASSGMDRAGSSGNTIYF,TGCGCCAGCAGTGGGATGGACAGGGCGGGTAGCTCTGGAAACACCATATATTTT
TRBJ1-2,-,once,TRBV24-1,CATSEANDGSLGGYTF,TGTGCCACCAGTGAAGCTAATGACGGGTCCTTGGGTGGCTACACCTTC
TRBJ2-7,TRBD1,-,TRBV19,CASSKSLDRDYEQYF,TGTGCCAGTAGTAAGTCGTTGGACAGGGACTACGAGCAGTACTTC
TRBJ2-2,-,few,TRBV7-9,CASSLDRRESTGELFF,TGTGCCAGCAGCTTAGATCGGAGGGAGAGCACCGGGGAGCTGTTTTTT
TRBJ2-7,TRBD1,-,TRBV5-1,CASSFTGGVEQYF,TGCGCCAGCAGCTTTACAGGGGGCGTAGAGCAGTACTTC
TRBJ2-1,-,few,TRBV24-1,CATSDQGWEQFF,TGTGCCACCAGTGATCAGGGCTGGGAGCAGTTCTTC
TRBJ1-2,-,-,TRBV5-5,CASSSVGTALYGYTF,TGTGCCAGCAGCTCCGTTGGGACTGCTCTCTATGGCTACACCTTC
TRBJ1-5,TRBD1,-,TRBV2,CASSLGQGAYSNQPQHF,TGTGCCAGCAGCCTAGGACAGGGGGCTTATAGCAATCAGCCCCAGCATTTT
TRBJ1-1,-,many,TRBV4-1,CASSHPIGAGSPEAFF,TGCGCCAGCAGCCATCCCATCGGTGCTGGGAGCCCTGAAGCTTTCTTT
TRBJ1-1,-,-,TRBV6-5,CASSYGRNMNTEAFF,TGTGCCAGCAGTTATGGCAGAAACATGAACACTGAAGCTTTCTTT
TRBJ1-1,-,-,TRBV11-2,CASSTIREGVTEAFF,TGTGCCAGCAGCACCATACGCGAGGGCGTCACTGAAGCTTTCTTT
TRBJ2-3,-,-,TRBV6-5,CASSYGRAPDTQYF,TGTGCCAGCAGTTACGGGCGGGCCCCAGATACGCAGTATTTT